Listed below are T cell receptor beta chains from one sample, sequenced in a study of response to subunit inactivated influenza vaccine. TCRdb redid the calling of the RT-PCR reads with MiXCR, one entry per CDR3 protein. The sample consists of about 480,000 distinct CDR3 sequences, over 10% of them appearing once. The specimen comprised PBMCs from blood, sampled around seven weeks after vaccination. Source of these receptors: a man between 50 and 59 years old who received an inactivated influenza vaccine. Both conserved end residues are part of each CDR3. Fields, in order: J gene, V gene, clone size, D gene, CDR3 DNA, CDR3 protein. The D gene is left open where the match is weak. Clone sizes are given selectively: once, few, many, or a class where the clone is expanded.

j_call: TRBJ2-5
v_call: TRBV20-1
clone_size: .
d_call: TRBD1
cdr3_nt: TGCAGCGCGGACAGGGGGACTATCCAAGAGACCCAGTACTTC
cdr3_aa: CSADRGTIQETQYF

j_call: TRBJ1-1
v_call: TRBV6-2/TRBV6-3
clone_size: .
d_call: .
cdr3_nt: TGTGCCACGTCGGAAGACATGAACACTGAAGCTTTCTTT
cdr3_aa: CATSEDMNTEAFF

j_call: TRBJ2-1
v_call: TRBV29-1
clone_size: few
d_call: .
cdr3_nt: TGCAGCGTTGACGTGGCGGGCCCTTACAATGAGCAGTTCTTC
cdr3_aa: CSVDVAGPYNEQFF

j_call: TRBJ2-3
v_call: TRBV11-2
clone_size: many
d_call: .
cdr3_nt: TGTGCCAGCAGCTTCCGACACTATTCAGATACGCAGTATTTT
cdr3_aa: CASSFRHYSDTQYF

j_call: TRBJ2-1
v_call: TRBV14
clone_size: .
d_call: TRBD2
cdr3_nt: TGTGCCAGCAGCCGGCACCCCGGGACTAGCGTCGACAATGAGCAGTTCTTC
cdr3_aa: CASSRHPGTSVDNEQFF

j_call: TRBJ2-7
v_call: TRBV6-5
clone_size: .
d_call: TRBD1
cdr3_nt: TGTGCCAGCAGTTACGACGACAGGGGCGAGCAGTACTTC
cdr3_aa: CASSYDDRGEQYF

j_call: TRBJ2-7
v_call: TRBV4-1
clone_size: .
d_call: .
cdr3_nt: TGCGCCAGCAGCCCATCAGTGAGGGGCAGGGTGATTTCCTACGAGCAGTACTTC
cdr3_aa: CASSPSVRGRVISYEQYF

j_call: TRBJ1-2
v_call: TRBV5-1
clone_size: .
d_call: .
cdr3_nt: TGCGCCAGCAGCTCAGACAGCCGGTATGGCTACACCTTC
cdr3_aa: CASSSDSRYGYTF

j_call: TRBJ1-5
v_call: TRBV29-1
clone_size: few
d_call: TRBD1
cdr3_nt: TGCAGCGCAGGGGGCGGCAATCAGCCCCAGCATTTT
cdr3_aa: CSAGGGNQPQHF

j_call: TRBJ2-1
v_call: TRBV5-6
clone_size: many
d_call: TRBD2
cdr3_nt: TGTGCCAGCAGCCTCGGGACTAGCACCAATGAGCAGTTCTTC
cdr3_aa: CASSLGTSTNEQFF

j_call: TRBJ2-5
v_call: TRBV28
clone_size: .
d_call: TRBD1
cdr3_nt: TGTGCCAGCACCGCAACCGGGACAGTAGAGACCCAGTACTTC
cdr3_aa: CASTATGTVETQYF

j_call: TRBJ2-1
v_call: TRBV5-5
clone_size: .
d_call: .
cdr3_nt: TGTGCCAGCAGCTTTCAGGTTAGCTCCTACAATGAGCAGTTCTTC
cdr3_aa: CASSFQVSSYNEQFF

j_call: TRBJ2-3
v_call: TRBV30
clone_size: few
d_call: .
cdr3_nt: TGTGCCCTCAGGCTGGCGGGAAGGGTGCGCACAGATACGCAGTATTTT
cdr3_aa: CALRLAGRVRTDTQYF

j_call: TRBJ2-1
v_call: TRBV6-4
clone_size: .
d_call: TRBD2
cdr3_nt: TGTGCCAGCAGTCCAATCCCGACAGGGGGAGGACTAGCGGGAGAAAATCCCTACAATGAGCAGTTCTTC
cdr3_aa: CASSPIPTGGGLAGENPYNEQFF

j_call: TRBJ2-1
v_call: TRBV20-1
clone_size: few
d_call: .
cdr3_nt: TGCAGTGCCCAGGTGCGGTCGAGGATCTCCTACAATGAGCAGTTCTTC
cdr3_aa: CSAQVRSRISYNEQFF

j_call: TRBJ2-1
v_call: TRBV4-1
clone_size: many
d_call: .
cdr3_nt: TGCGCCAGCAGCCAAGCGCGGAGCTCCTACAATGAGCAGTTCTTC
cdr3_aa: CASSQARSSYNEQFF

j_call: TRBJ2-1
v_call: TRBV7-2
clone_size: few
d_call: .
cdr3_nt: TGTGCCAGCAGCTTTCTTACAGGATATTTTGTAAATGAGCAGTTCTTC
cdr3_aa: CASSFLTGYFVNEQFF

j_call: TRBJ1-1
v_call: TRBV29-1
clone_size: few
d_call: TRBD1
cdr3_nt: TGCAGCGTTGGACAGGGCACCACTGAAGCTTTCTTT
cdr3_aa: CSVGQGTTEAFF

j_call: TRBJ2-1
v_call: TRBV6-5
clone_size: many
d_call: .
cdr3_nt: TGTGCCAGCAGCGTTACTTACCTCCGAACCAATGAGCAGTTCTTC
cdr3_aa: CASSVTYLRTNEQFF

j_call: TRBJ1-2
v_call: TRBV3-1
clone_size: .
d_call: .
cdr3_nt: TGTGCCAGCAGCCAAGGTTCTAAAGCTAACTATGGCTACACCTTC
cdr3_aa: CASSQGSKANYGYTF

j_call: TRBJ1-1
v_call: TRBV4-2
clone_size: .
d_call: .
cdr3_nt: TGTGCCAGCAGCCGCAAAGGACAGATGAACACTGAAGCTTTCTTT
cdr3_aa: CASSRKGQMNTEAFF

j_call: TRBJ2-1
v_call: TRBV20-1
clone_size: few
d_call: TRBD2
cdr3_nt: TGCAGTGCTAGGAAGGAGGGGACTAGCGGGGCTCAGTTCTTC
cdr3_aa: CSARKEGTSGAQFF

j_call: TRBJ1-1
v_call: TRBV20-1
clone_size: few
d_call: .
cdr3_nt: TGCAGTGGTCAGGGAGAGAACACTGAAGCTTTCTTT
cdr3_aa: CSGQGENTEAFF

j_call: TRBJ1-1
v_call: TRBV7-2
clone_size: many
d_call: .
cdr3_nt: TGTGCCAGCAGCTTAGCTACGGGGGGGTGGATGAACACTGAAGCTTTCTTT
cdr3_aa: CASSLATGGWMNTEAFF

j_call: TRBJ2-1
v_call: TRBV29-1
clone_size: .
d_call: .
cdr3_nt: TGCAGCGTTGAACCCCGGGTGGCAGGTTGGAATGAGCAGTTCTTC
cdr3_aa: CSVEPRVAGWNEQFF

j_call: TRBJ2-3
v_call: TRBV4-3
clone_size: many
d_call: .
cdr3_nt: TGCGCCAGCAGCCGCAAACTAAGCTGGGACACCGGGACTGATACGCAGTATTTT
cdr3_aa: CASSRKLSWDTGTDTQYF

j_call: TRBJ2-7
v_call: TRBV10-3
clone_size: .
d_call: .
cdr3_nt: TGTGCCATCAGTGATCAATATGGGGGTCAAAACGAGCAGTACTTC
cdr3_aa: CAISDQYGGQNEQYF

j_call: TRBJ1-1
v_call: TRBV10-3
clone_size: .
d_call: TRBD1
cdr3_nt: TGTGCCACGCAGGGGGACCAGAACACTGAAGCTTTCTTT
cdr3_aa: CATQGDQNTEAFF

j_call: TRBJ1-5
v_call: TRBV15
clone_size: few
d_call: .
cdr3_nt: TGTGCCACCAGCAGACCCGGTGGGGGCAATCAGCCCCAGCATTTT
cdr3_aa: CATSRPGGGNQPQHF

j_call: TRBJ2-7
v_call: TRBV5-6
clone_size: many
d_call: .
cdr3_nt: TGTGCCAGCAGCTTGTACCACGAGCAGTACTTC
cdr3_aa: CASSLYHEQYF

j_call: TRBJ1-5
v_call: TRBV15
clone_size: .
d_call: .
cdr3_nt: TGTGTCACCAGCAGAGATTCGTTGGGTGGCAATCAGCCCCAGCATTTT
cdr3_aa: CVTSRDSLGGNQPQHF

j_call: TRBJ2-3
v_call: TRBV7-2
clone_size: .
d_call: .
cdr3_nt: TGTGCCAGCAGCTTAGCGGAATATAGCACAGATACGCAGTATTTT
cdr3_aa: CASSLAEYSTDTQYF

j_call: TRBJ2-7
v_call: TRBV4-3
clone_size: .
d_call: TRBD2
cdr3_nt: TGCGCCAGCAGCCAAACTAGCGGGAGCATTTACGAGCAGTACTTC
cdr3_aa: CASSQTSGSIYEQYF

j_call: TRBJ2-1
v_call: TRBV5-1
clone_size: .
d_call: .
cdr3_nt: TGCGCCAGCAGCTTGGTATTAGAAAACAATGAGCAGTTCTTC
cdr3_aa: CASSLVLENNEQFF

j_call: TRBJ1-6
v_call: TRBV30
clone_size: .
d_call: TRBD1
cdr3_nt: TGTGCCTGGAGTCCCAACAGGGGGCCATCTCTGCGCTCACCCCTCCACTTT
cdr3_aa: CAWSPNRGPSLRSPLHF

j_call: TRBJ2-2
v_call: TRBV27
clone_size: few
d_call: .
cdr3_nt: TGTGCCAGCAGTTTATCGGCTGGGTCTAACACCGGGGAGCTGTTTTTT
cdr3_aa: CASSLSAGSNTGELFF

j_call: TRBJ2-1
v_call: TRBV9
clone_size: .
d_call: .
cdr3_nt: TGTGCCAGCAGCGTATACCAGGGGAATGAGCAGTTCTTC
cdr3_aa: CASSVYQGNEQFF

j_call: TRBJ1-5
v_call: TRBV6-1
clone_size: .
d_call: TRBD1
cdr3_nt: TGTGCCAGCAGTAAGCGACAGGGTAGCAATCAGCCCCAGCATTTT
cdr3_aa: CASSKRQGSNQPQHF

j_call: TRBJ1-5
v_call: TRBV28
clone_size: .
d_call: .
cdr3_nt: TGTGCCAGCAGTTCTACCGAACGCAATCAGCCCCAGCATTTT
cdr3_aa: CASSSTERNQPQHF